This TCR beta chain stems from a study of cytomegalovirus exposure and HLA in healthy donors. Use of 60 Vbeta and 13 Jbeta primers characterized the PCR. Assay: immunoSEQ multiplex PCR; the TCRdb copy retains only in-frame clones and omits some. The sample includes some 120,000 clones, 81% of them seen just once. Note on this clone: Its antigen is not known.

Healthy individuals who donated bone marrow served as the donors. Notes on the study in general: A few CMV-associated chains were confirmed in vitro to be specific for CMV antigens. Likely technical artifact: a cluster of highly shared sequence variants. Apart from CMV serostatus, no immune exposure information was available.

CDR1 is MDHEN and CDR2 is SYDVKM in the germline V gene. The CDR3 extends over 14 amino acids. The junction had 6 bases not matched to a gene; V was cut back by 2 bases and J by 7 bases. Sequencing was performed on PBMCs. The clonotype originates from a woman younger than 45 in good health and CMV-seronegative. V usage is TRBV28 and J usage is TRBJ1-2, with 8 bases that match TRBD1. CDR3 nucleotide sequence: TGTGCCAGCAGTTTAGTGGACAGGGTCGGTGGCTACACCTTC. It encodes CASSLVDRVGGYTF.